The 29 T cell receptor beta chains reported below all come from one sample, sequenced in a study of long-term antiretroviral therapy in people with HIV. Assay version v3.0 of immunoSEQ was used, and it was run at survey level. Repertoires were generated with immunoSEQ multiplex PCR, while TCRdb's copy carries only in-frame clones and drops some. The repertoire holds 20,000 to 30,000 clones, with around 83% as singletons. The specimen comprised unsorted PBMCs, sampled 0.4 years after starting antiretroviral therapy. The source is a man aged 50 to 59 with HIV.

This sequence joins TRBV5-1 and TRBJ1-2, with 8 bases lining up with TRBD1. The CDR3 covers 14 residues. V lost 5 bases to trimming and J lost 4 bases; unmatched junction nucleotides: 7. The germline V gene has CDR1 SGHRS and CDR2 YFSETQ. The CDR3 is CASRRQGPGYGYTF. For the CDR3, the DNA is TGCGCCAGCAGACGACAGGGGCCAGGCTATGGCTACACCTTC.

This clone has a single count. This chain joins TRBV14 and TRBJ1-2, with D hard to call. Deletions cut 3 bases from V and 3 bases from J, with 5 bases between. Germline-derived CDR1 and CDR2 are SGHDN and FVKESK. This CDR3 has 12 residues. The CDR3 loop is CASSQNHYGYTF. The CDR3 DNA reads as TGTGCCAGCAGCCAGAATCACTATGGCTACACCTTC.

The CDR3 DNA is TGTGCCAGCAGTATTTACCCTACAGGGACGTATGGCTACACCTTC. Protein: CASSIYPTGTYGYTF. The rearrangement joins TRBV27 to TRBJ1-2; TRBD1 is a possible D gene (6 bases). Per germline, CDR1 MNHEY and CDR2 SMNVEV (reference sequence). V dropped 5 bases and J dropped 5 bases, with 18 bases sitting between them. The CDR3 is 15 residues long.

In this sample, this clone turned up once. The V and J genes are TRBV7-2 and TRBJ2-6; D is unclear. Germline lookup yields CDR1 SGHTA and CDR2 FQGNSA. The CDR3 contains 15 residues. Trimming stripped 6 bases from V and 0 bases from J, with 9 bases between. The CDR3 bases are TGTGCCAGCAGTAAAGGTTACTCTGGGGCCAACGTCCTGACTTTC. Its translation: CASSKGYSGANVLTF.

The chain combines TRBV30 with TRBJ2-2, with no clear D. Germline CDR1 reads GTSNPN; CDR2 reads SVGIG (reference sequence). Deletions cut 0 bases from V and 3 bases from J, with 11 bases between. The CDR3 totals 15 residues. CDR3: CAWSVRRVDTGELFF. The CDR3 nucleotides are TGTGCCTGGAGTGTACGTAGGGTCGACACCGGGGAGCTGTTTTTT.

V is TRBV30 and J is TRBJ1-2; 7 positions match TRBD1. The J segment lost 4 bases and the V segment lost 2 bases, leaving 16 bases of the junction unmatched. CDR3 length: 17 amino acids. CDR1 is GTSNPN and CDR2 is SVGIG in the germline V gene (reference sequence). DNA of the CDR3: TGTGCCTGGAGTTCCAAGGACGCGACAGGGTATGGCTATGGCTACACCTTC. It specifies CAWSSKDATGYGYGYTF.

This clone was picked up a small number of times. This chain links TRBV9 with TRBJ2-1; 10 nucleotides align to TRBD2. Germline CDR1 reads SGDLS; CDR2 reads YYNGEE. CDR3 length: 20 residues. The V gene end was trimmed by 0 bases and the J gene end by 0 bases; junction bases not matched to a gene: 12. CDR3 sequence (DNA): TGTGCCAGCAGCGTAGCTCCCCGCAGGAGCGGGGGGGCCTCCTACAATGAGCAGTTCTTC. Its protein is CASSVAPRRSGGASYNEQFF.

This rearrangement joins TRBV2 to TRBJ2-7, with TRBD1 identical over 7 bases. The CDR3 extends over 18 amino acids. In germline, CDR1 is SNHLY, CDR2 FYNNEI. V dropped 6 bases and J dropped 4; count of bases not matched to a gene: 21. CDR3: CASSDPVRSTGSGYEQYF. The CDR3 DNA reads TGTGCCAGCAGCGACCCAGTGCGATCGACAGGGTCCGGTTACGAGCAGTACTTC. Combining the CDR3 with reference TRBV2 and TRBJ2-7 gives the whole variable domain EPEVTQTPSHQVTQMGQEVILRCVPISNHLYFYWYRQILGQKVEFLVSFYNNEISEKSEIFDDQFSVERPDGSNFTLKIRSTKLEDSAMYFCASSDPVRSTGSGYEQYFGPGTRLTVT.

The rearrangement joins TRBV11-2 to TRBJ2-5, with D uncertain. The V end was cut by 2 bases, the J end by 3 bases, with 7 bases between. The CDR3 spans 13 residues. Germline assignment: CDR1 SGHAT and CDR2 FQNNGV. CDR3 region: CASSLWGKETQYF. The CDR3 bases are TGTGCCAGCAGCTTATGGGGTAAAGAGACCCAGTACTTC.

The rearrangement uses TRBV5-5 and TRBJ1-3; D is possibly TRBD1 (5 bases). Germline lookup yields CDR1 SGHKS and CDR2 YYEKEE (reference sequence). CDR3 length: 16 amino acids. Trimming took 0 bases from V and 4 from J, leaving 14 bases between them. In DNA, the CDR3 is TGTGCCAGCAGCTTGGCCGGGGGGGGAGCCGGAAACACCATATATTTT. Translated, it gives CASSLAGGGAGNTIYF.

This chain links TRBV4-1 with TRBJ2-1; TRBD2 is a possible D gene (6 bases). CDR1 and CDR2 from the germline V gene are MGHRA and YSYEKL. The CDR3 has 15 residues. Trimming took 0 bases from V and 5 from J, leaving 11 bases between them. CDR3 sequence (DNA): TGCGCCAGCAGCCAAGAAGAAAGGACTAACAATGAGCAGTTCTTC. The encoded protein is CASSQEERTNNEQFF.

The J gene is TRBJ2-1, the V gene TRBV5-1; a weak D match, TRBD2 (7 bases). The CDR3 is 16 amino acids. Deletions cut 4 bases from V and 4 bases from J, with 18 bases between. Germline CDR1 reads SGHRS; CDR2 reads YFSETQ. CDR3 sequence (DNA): TGCGCCAGCAGCGGGGGGGCTCCGGCCGTATACAATGAGCAGTTCTTC. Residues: CASSGGAPAVYNEQFF.

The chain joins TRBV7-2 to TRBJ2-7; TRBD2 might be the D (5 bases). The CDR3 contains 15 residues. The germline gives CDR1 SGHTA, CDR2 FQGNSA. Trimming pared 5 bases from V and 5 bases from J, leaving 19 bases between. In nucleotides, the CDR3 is TGTGCCAGCAGCCTAGGCATTACCGGGGAGCACGAGCAGTACTTC. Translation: CASSLGITGEHEQYF.

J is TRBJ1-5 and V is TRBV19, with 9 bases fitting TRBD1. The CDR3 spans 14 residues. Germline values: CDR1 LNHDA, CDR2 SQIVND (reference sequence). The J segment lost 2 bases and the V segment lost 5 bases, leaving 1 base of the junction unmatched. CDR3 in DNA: TGTGCCAGTAGTTGGACAGGGGGCAATCAGCCCCAGCATTTT. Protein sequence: CASSWTGGNQPQHF. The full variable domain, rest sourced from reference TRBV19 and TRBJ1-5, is DGGITQSPKYLFRKEGQNVTLSCEQNLNHDAMYWYRQDPGQGLRLIYYSQIVNDFQKGDIAEGYSVSREKKESFPLTVTSAQKNPTAFYLCASSWTGGNQPQHFGDGTRLSIL.

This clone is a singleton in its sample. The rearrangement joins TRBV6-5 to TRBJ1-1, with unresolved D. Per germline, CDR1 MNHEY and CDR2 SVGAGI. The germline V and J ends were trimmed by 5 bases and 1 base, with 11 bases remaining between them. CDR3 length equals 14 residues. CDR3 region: CASSRAAANTEAFF. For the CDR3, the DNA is TGTGCCAGCAGTCGCGCCGCGGCGAACACTGAAGCTTTCTTT.

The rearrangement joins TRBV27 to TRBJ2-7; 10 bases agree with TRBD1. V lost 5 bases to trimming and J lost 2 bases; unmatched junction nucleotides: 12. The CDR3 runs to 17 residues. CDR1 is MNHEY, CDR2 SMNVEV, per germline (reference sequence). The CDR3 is CASSLKPGTGVTYEQYF. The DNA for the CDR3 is TGTGCCAGCAGTCTTAAACCCGGGACAGGGGTCACCTACGAGCAGTACTTC.

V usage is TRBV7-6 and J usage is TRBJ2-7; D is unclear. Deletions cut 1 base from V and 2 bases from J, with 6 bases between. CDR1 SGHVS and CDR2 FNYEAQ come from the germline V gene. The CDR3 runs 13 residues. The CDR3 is CASSLGSTYEQYF. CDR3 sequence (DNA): TGTGCCAGCAGCTTAGGTTCAACCTACGAGCAGTACTTC.

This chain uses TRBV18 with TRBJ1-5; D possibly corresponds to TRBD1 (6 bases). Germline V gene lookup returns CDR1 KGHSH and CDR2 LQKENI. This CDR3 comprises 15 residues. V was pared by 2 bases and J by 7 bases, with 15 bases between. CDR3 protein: CASSPTDSTGQPQHF. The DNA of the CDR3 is TGTGCCAGCTCACCAACGGACAGTACAGGCCAGCCCCAGCATTTT. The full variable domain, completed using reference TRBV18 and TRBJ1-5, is NAGVMQNPRHLVRRRGQEARLRCSPMKGHSHVYWYRQLPEEGLKFMVYLQKENIIDESGMPKERFSAEFPKEGPSILRIQQVVRGDSAAYFCASSPTDSTGQPQHFGDGTRLSIL.

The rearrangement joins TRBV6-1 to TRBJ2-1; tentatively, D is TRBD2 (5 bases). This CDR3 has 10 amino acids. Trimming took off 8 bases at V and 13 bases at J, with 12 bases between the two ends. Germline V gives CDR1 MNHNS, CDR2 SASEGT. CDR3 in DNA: TGTGCCAGCGAGGACTTGGCTCAGTTCTTC. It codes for CASEDLAQFF.

CDR3 region: CASSYRGSSYNEQFF. The CDR3 nucleotides read TGTGCCAGCAGTTACAGGGGGAGCTCCTACAATGAGCAGTTCTTC. V gene TRBV6-5 combines with J gene TRBJ2-1; possible D gene TRBD1, 6 bases. Germline V gene data show CDR1 as MNHEY and CDR2 as SVGAGI. The length of the CDR3 is 15 residues. Trimming pared 2 bases from V and 0 bases from J, leaving 8 bases between.

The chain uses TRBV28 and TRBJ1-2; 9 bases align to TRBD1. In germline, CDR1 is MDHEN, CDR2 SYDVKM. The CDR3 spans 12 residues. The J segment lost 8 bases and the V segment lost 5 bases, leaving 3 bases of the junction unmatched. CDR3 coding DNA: TGTGCCAGCAGTCCACAGGGGGCCGGCTACACCTTC. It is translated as CASSPQGAGYTF.

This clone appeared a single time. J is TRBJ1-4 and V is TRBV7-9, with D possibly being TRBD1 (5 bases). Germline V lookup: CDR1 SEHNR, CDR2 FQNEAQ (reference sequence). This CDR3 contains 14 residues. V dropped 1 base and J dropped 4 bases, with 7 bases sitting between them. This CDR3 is CASSLEQVNEKLFF. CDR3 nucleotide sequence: TGTGCCAGCAGCTTAGAACAGGTTAATGAAAAACTGTTTTTT.

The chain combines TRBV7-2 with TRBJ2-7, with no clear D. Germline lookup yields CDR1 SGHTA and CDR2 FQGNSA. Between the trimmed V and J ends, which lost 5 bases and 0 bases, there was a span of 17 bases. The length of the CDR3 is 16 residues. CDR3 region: CASSRGQPTASYEQYF. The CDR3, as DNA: TGTGCCAGCAGCCGAGGCCAGCCCACGGCCTCCTACGAGCAGTACTTC. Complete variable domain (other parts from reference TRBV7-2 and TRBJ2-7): GAGVSQSPSNKVTEKGKDVELRCDPISGHTALYWYRQSLGQGLEFLIYFQGNSAPDKSGLPSDRFSAERTGGSVSTLTIQRTQQEDSAVYLCASSRGQPTASYEQYFGPGTRLTVT.

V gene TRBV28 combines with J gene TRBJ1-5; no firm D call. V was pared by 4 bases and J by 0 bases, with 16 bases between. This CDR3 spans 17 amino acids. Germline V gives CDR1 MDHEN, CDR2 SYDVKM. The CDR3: CASSSIRTVSSNQPQHF. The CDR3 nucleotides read TGTGCCAGCAGTTCAATCCGGACGGTTAGTAGCAATCAGCCCCAGCATTTT.

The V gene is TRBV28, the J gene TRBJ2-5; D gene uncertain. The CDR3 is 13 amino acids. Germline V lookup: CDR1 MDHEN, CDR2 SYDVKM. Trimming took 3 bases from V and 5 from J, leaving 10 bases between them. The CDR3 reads CASSFNSPETQYF. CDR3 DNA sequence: TGTGCCAGCAGTTTTAACAGCCCGGAGACCCAGTACTTC.

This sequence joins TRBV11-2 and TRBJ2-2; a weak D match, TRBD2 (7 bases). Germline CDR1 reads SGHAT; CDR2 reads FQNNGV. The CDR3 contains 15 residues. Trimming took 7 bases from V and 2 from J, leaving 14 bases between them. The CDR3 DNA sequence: TGTGCCAGCACCCCGGGGGGCGCTAACACCGGGGAGCTGTTTTTT. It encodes CASTPGGANTGELFF.

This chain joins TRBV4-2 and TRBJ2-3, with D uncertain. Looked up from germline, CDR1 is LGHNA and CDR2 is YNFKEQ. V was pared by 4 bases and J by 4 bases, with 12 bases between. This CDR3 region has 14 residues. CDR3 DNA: TGTGCCAGCAGCCCCGCCCCTAGGTCAGATACGCAGTATTTT. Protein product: CASSPAPRSDTQYF.

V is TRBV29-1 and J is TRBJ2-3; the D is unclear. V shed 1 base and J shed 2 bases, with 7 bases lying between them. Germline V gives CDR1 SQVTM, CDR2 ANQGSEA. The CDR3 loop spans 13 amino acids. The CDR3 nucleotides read TGCAGCGTTGAAGCGGGTTTCACAGATACGCAGTATTTT. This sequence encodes CSVEAGFTDTQYF.

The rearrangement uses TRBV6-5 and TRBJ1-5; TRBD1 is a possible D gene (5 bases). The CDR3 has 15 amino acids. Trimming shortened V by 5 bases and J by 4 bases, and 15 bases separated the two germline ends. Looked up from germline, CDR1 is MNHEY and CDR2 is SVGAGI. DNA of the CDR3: TGTGCCAGCAGTACCGGGACCGGGGGAAATCAGCCCCAGCATTTT. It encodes CASSTGTGGNQPQHF.